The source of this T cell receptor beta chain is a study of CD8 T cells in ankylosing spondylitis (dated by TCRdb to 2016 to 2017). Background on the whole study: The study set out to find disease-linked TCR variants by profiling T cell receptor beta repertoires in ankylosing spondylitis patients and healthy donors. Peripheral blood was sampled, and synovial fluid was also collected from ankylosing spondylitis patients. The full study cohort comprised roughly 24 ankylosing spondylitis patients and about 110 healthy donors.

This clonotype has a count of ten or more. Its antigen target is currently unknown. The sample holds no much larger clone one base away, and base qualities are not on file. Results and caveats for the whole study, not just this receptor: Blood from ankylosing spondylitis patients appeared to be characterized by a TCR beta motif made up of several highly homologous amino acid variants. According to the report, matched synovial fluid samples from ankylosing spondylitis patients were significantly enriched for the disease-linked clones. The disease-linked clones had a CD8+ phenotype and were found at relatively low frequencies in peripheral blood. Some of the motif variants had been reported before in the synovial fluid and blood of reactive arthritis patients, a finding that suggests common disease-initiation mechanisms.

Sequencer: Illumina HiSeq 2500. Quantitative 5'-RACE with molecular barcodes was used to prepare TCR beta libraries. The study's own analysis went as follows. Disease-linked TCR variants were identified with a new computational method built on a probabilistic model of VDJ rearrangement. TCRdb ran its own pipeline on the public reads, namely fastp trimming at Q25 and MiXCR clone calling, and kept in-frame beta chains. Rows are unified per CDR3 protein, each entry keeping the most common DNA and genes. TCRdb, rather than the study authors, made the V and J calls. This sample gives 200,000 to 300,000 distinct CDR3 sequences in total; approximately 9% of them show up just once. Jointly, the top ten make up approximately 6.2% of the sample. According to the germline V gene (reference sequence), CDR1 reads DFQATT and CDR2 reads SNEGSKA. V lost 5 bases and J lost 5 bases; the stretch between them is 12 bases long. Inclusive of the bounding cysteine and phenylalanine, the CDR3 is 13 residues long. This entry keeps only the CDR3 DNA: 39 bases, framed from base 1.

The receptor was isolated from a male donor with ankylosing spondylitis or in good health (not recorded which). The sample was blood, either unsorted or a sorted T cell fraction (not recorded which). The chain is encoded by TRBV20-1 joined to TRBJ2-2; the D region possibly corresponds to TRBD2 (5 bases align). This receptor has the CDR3 CSAGRRGTGELFF. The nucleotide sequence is TGCAGTGCTGGAAGGCGAGGGACCGGGGAGCTGTTTTTT.